These T cell receptor beta chains were read from a single sample in a study of blood T cells in healthy people across ages. TCRdb fed the 5' RACE reads into MiXCR, producing one record per CDR3 protein. The sample lists around 900,000 distinct CDR3 sequences, just over 50% occurring once. Sequences were obtained from blood. These receptors came from a woman between 55 and 75 years old in good health. CDR3s leave out the opening cysteine and the closing phenylalanine or tryptophan. Each record gives: V gene, J gene, CDR3 length, CDR3 protein.

V: TRBV25-1; J: TRBJ2-3; length: 16; CDR3: ASVSGVITIIRTDTQY
V: TRBV7-2; J: TRBJ2-7; length: 11; CDR3: ASSSTPFGEQY
V: TRBV6-5; J: TRBJ2-4; length: 14; CDR3: ASSYQGEGGENIQY
V: TRBV29-1; J: TRBJ2-7; length: 11; CDR3: SVAGQGRYEQY
V: TRBV28; J: -; length: 12; CDR3: ASSSGPLQETQY
V: TRBV2; J: TRBJ2-3; length: 15; CDR3: ASSGGMDWPSTDTQY
V: TRBV10-2; J: TRBJ2-5; length: 11; CDR3: ASTKDREETQY
V: TRBV2; J: TRBJ1-2; length: 12; CDR3: ARQGIRSNYGYT
V: TRBV4-1; J: TRBJ2-6; length: 12; CDR3: ASTHGTGANVLT
V: TRBV7-2; J: TRBJ2-1; length: 14; CDR3: ASSSKLAGGVGEQF
V: TRBV18; J: TRBJ1-4; length: 11; CDR3: ASSGQNNEKLF
V: TRBV20-1; J: TRBJ1-2; length: 11; CDR3: SATRSRDYGYT
V: TRBV6-5; J: TRBJ1-1; length: 13; CDR3: ASRPPGTGNTEAF